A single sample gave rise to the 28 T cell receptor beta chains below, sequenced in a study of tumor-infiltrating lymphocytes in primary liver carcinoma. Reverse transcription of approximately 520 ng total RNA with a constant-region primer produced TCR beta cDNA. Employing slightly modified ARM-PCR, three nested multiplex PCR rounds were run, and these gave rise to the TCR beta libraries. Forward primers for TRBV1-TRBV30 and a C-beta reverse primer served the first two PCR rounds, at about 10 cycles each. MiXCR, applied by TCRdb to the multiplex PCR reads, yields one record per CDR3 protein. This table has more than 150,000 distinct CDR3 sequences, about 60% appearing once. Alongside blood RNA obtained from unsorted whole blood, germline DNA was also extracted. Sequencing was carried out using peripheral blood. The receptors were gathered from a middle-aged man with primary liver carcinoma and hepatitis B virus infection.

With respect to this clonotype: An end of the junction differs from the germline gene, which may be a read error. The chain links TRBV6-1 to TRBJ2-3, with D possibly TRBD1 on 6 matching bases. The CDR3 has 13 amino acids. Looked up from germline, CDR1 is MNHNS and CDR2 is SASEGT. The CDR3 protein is CVSNGQHTDTQYF. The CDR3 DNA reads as TGTGTCAGCAACGGACAGCACACAGATACGCAGTATTTT.

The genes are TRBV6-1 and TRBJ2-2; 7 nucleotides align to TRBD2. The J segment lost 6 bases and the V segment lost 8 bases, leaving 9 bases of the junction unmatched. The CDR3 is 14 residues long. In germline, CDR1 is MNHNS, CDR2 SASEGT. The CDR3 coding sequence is TGTGCCAGCCTCTCTGGGGGGAGGGCCGGGGAGCTGTTTTTT. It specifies CASLSGGRAGELFF.

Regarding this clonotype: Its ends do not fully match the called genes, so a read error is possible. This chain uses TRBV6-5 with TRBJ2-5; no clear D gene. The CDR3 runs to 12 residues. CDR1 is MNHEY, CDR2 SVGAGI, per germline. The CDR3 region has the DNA TGTGCCAACAGTTACCATGGGGAGACCCAGTACTTC. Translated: CANSYHGETQYF.

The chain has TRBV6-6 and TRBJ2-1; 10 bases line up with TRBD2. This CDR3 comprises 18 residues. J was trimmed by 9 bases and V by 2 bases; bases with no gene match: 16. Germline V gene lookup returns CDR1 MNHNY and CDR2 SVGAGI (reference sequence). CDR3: CASSYGPGLARSWGEQFF. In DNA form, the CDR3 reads TGTGCCAGCAGTTACGGCCCGGGACTAGCGAGGTCATGGGGTGAGCAGTTCTTC.

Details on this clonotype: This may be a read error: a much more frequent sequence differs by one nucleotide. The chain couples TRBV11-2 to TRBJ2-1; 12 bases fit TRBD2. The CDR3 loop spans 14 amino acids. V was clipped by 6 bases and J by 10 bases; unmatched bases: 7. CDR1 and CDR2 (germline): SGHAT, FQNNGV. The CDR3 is CASRSLAGGWEQFF. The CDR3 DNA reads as TGTGCCAGCAGATCTCTAGCGGGAGGGTGGGAGCAGTTCTTC.

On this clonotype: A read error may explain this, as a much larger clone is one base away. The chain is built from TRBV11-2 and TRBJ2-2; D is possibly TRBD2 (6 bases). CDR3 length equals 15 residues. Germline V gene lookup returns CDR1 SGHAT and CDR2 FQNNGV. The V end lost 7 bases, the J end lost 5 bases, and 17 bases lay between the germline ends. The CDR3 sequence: CASTHFGGETGELFF. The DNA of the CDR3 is TGTGCCAGCACCCACTTCGGCGGGGAGACCGGGGAGCTGTTTTTT.

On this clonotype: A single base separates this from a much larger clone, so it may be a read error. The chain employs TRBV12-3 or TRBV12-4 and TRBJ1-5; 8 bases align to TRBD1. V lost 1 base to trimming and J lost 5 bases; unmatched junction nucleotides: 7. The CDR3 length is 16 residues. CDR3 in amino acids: CASSLGRQGRHQPQHF. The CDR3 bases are TGTGCCAGCAGTTTAGGGCGACAGGGGCGTCATCAGCCCCAGCATTTT.

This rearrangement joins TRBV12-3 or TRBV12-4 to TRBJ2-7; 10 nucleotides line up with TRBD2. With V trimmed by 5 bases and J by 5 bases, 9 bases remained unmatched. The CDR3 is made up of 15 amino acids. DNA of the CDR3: TGTGCCAGCAGTCCTAGGGGACTAGCGCACGACGAGCAGTACTTC. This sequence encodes CASSPRGLAHDEQYF.

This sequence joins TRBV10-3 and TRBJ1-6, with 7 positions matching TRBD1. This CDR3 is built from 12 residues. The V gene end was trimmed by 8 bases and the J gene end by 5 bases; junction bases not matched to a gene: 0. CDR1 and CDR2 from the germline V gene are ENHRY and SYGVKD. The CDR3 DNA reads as TGTGCCATCGGGACAGATAATTCACCCCTCCACTTT. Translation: CAIGTDNSPLHF.

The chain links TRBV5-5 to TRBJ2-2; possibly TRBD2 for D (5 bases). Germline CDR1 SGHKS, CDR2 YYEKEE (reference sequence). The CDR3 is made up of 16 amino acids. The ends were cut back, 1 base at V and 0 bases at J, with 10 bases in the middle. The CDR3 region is CASSLLAGSNTGELFF. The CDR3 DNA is TGTGCCAGCAGCTTGCTGGCGGGCTCGAACACCGGGGAGCTGTTTTTT. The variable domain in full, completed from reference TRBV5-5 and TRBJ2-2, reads DAGVTQSPTHLIKTRGQQVTLRCSPISGHKSVSWYQQVLGQGPQFIFQYYEKEERGRGNFPDRFSARQFPNYSSELNVNALLLGDSALYLCASSLLAGSNTGELFFGEGSRLTVL.

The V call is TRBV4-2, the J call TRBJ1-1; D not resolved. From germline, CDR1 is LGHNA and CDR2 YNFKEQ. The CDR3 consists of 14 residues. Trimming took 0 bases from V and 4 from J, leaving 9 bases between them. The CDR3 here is CASSQDRLSTEAFF. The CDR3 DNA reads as TGTGCCAGCAGCCAAGACAGACTGAGCACTGAAGCTTTCTTT.

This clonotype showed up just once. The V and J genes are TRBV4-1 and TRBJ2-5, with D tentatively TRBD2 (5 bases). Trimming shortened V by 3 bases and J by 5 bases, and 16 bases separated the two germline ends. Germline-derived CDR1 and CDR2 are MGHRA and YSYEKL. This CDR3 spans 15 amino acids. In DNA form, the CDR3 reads TGCGCCAGCAGCCAGGCAATAGGGAGTGCGGAGACCCAGTACTTC. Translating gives CASSQAIGSAETQYF.

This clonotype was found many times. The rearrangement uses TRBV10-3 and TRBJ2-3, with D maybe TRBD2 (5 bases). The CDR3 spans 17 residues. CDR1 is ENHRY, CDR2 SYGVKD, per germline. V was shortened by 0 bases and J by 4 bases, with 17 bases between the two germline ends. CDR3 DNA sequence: TGTGCCATCAGTGAGTCTGGCAGACCAGGTAGCGCAGATACGCAGTATTTT. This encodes CAISESGRPGSADTQYF.

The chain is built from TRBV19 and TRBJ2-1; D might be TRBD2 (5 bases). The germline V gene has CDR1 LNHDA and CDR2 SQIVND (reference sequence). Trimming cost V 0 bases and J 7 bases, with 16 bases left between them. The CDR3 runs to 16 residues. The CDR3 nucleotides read TGTGCCAGTAGTATAGATGAGGGAGTTACTTGGAATGAGCAGTTCTTC. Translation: CASSIDEGVTWNEQFF.

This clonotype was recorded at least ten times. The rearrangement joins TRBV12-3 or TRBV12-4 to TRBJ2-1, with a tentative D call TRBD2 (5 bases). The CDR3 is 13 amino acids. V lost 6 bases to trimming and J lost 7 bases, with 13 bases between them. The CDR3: CASSPHTGNEQFF. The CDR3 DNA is TGTGCCAGCAGCCCCCATACGGGGAATGAGCAGTTCTTC.

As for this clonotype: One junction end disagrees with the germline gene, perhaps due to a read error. CDR3 DNA sequence: TGTGCCAGCAGCCAAGATCGGGTGGTCGAGCGGTTCTTC. Protein sequence: CASSQDRVVERFF. This chain links TRBV4-2 with TRBJ2-1; D not certain. Germline V gene lookup returns CDR1 LGHNA and CDR2 YNFKEQ. The CDR3 consists of 13 residues.

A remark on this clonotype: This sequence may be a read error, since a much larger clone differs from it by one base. For the CDR3, the DNA is TGTGCCAGCAGCGCCCTCCGGGACGTCGGGACTAGCGGGATGGGTGAGCATTACTTC. Encoded protein: CASSALRDVGTSGMGEHYF. The chain has TRBV11-2 and TRBJ2-7, with TRBD2 identical over 13 bases. In germline, CDR1 is SGHAT, CDR2 FQNNGV. This CDR3 is 19 amino acids long.

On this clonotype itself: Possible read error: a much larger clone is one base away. The CDR3 reads CANSPGTSGRINNEQFF. In nucleotides, the CDR3 is TGTGCCAACAGCCCCGGGACTAGCGGGAGAATCAACAATGAGCAGTTCTTC. The chain combines TRBV11-2 with TRBJ2-1; TRBD2 agrees at 14 bases. The CDR3 contains 17 residues. Germline V gene sequence: CDR1 SGHAT, CDR2 FQNNGV.

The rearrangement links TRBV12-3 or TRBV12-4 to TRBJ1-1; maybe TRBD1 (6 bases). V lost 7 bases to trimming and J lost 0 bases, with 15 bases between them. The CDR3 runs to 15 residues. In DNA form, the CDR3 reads TGTGCCAGCACCCGCGTTGGGGGCTTGAACACTGAAGCTTTCTTT. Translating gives CASTRVGGLNTEAFF.

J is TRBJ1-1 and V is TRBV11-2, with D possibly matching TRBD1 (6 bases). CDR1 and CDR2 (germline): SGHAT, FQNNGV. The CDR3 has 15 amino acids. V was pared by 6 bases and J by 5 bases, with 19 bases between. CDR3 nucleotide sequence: TGTGCCAGCAGTGATATTAGCAGGGGCCGGACTGAAGCTTTCTTT. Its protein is CASSDISRGRTEAFF.

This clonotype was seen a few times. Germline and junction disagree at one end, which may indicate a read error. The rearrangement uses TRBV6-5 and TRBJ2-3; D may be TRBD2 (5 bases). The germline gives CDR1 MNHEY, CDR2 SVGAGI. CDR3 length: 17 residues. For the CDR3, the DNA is TGTGCTAGCAGTTACTCCCGTTCTAGCTACCTGGCAGATACGCAGTATTTT. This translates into CASSYSRSSYLADTQYF.

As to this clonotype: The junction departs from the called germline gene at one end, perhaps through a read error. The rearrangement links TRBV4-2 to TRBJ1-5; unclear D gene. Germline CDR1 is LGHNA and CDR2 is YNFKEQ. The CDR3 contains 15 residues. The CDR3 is CAGSQDGMVGQPQHF. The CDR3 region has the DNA TGTGCCGGCAGCCAAGATGGGATGGTTGGGCAGCCCCAGCATTTT.

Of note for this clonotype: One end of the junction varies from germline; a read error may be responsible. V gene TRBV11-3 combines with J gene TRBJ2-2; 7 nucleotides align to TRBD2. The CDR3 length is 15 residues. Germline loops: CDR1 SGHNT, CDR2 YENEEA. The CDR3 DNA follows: TGTGCCAGCAGCTTACAACTAGCGAGAGCCGGGGAGCCGTTTTTC. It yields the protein CASSLQLARAGEPFF.

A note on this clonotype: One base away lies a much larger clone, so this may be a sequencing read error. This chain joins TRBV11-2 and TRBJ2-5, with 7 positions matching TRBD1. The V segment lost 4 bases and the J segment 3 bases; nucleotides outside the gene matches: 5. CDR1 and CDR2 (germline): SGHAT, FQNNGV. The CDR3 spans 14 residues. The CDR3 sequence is CASSSGQGEETQYF. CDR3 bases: TGTGCCAGCAGCTCAGGGCAGGGGGAAGAGACCCAGTACTTC.

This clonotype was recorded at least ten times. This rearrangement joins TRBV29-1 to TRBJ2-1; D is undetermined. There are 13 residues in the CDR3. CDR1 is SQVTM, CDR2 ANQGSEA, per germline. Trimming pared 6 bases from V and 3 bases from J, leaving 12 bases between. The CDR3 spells CSVERTDYNEQFF. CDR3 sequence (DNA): TGCAGCGTCGAACGGACGGACTACAATGAGCAGTTCTTC.

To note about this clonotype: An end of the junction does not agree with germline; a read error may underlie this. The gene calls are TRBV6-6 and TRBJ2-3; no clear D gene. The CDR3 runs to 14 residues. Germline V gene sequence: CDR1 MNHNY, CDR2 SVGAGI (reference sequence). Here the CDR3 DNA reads TGTGCCAGTTGTAAGGGATGGTTCGCAAATACGCGGTATTTT. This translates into CASCKGWFANTRYF.

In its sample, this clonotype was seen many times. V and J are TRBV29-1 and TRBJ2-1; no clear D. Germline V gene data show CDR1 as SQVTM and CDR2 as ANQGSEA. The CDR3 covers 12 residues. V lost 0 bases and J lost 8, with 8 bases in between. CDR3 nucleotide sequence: TGCAGCGTTGAAGAAAACAGCGATGAGCAGTTCTTC. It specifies CSVEENSDEQFF.

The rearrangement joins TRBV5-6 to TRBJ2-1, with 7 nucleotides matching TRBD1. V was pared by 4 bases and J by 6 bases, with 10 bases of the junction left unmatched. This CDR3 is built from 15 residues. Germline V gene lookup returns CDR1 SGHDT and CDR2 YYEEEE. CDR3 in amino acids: CASSPDGTAGNEQFF. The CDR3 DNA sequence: TGTGCCAGCAGCCCGGACGGGACAGCTGGCAATGAGCAGTTCTTC.